This T cell receptor (beta chain) derives from a study of spatial heterogeneity in lung cancer. General observations from the study: Within tumors, counts of expanded alpha and beta TCRs tracked tumor mutation counts.

This clonotype has ten or more counts. Its antigen is not identified. Time point described: sample taken at primary tumor resection. MiXCR was run by TCRdb on the 5' RACE reads, yielding one entry per CDR3 protein. The sample records some 5,000 distinct CDR3 sequences, 5.5% to 9% being singletons. This CDR3 has 16 amino acids. The J segment lost 4 bases and the V segment lost 3 bases, leaving 10 bases of the junction unmatched. Germline V lookup: CDR1 KGHSH, CDR2 LQKENI. The sample consisted of lung tumor tissue, taken at surgery. This chain uses TRBV18 with TRBJ2-7, with 9 bases matching TRBD1. The TCR originated in a male donor with early-stage non-small cell lung cancer. CDR3 loop: CASSPVFGTGNYEQYF. The CDR3 nucleotides are TGTGCCAGCTCACCGGTATTCGGGACAGGGAATTACGAGCAGTACTTC.